Below, one T cell receptor (beta chain) is given with its context. Its antigen remains unidentified. Nothing much larger sits one base from this clone, and base qualities are not available. The sample is drawn from a study of blood T cell repertoires in COVID-19 (TCRdb year 2020). Context from the whole study: Samples from collaborators originated in the United States, Italy and Spain and spanned both the acute and convalescent phases of COVID-19. HLA class I and class II types, where available, came from metadata supplied by the sample provider rather than from assay-based typing. The samples were drawn from the first 160 participants of the ongoing ImmuneRACE study and from under 1,500 subjects provided by 6 global collaborators. The material from the prospective study consisted of cDNA or gDNA derived from T cells, B-cell-depleted T cells, or PBMCs. The repertoires were made available in a free public database intended to serve as a resource for research on the immune response to SARS-CoV-2. A de-identified subject ID, COVID-19 status, age in years and sex were almost always included in the sample metadata. The dataset comprised deeply sampled blood TCRbeta repertoires from subjects exposed to, actively infected with, or recovered from COVID-19.

TCRbeta CDR3 regions were amplified from genomic DNA using the immunoSEQ Assay, a bias-controlled multiplex PCR. Regarding the original processing steps: The number of nucleated cells in each sample was estimated by amplification of reference gene primers within the assay. To quantify the absolute abundance of each unique TCRbeta CDR3 rearrangement, sequence reads were collapsed and filtered. For each sample, productive Simpson clonality was calculated as the square root of Simpson's diversity index over productive rearrangements. TCRdb stores this immuneACCESS table with in-frame sequences only. Part of the clones is absent; in the studies checked, under half of the shortfall reflects unresolved V genes, and no reason is known for the rest. V and J calls plus clone size are reproduced from that table; the DNA served to infer D and trimming. In this sample the table shows 250,000 to 400,000 clones, about 87% of which occur a single time. The leading ten clones occupy 1.6% of the sample.

Including cysteine and phenylalanine, the CDR3 has 15 amino acids. Only the CDR3 DNA is retained, 45 bases long and in frame from the first base. The CDR1 and CDR2 encoded by the germline V gene are MNHEY and SVGAGI. V was cut back by 6 bases and J by 2 bases, leaving a gap of 14 bases between them. One collaborating source in Seattle enrolled patients during active infection and followed them longitudinally through the course of disease. Collaborating institutions collected whole blood in K2EDTA tubes following their own protocols. Collaborator samples were shipped for TCRbeta analysis as frozen whole blood, isolated PBMCs, or DNA extracted from either sample type. The paper's findings and limits, for the study overall: The quantity of clinical and demographic metadata differed by source and by participant and was supplied without curation.

The chain links TRBV6-5 with TRBJ1-5; a weak D assignment points to TRBD1 (6 bases agree). The sequenced sample was peripheral blood. This sequence originates from a woman aged 25-40 years with COVID-19, enrolled during active disease. The DNA sequence is given as TGTGCCAGCAGGCACGTACAGGGTGGCAATCAGCCCCAGCATTTT. This encodes CASRHVQGGNQPQHF.